The clone carrying this T cell receptor (beta chain) appeared once. CDR3 length: 13 residues. Per the germline V gene, CDR1 is SGHNT and CDR2 is YYREEE (reference sequence). V lost 1 base and J 6 bases, leaving 7 bases between the germline ends. This entry comes from a study of blood T cell repertoires in COVID-19. Generated by immunoSEQ multiplex PCR, the TCRdb table keeps only in-frame clones and is missing some. The data show about 190,000 clones, about nine tenths seen once. This receptor was obtained from a middle-aged man with acute or convalescent COVID-19. The rearrangement uses TRBV5-4 and TRBJ2-2, with D unresolved. Sequenced: peripheral blood. Here the CDR3 reads CASSLRVAGELFF. The CDR3 DNA is TGTGCCAGCAGCTTGCGGGTGGCCGGGGAGCTGTTTTTT.